This T cell receptor (beta chain) was observed in a study of patients and donors after allogeneic stem cell transplantation. V was shortened by 3 bases and J by 0 bases, with 14 bases between the two germline ends. The CDR3 covers 16 residues. Germline V gives CDR1 MGHRA, CDR2 YSYEKL. MiXCR, applied by TCRdb to the RT-PCR reads, yields one record per CDR3 protein. The repertoire holds fewer than 250,000 distinct CDR3 sequences, 13% to 15% seen once, with roughly 10% in the top ten. This TCR was recovered from a human donor who was either an allogeneic HSCT recipient or a stem cell or donor lymphocyte infusion donor (not recorded which). It is not recorded whose cells these are; they may come from a transplant donor. The rearrangement links TRBV4-1 to TRBJ1-1, with D possibly TRBD1 on 6 matching bases. Sequencing was carried out using blood, either unsorted or a sorted T cell fraction (not recorded which). Written as DNA, the CDR3 is TGCGCCAGCAGCCAGGCACAAGGACAGATGAACACTGAAGCTTTCTTT. Translation: CASSQAQGQMNTEAFF.